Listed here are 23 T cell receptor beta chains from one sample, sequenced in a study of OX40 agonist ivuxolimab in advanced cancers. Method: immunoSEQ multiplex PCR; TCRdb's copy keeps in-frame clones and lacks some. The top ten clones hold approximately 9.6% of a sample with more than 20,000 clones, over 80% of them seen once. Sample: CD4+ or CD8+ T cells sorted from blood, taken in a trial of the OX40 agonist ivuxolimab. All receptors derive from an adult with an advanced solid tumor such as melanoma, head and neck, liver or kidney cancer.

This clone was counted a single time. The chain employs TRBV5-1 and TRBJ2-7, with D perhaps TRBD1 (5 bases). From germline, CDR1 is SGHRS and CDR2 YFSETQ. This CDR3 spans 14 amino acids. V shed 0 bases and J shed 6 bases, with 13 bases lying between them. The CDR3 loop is CASSLVPGPAEQYF. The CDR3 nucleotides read TGCGCCAGCAGCTTGGTCCCAGGGCCGGCCGAGCAGTACTTC.

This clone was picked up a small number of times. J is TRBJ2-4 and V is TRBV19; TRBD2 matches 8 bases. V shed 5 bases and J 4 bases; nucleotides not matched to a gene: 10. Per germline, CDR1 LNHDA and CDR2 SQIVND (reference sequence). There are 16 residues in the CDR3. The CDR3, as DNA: TGTGCCAGTAGTCTCGGTCTAGCGGGCCGTAAAAACATTCAGTACTTC. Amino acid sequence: CASSLGLAGRKNIQYF.

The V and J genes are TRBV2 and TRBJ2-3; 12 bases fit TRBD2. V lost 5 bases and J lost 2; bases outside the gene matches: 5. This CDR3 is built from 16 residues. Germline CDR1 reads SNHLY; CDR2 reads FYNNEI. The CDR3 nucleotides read TGTGCCAGCAGTCCAAGGACTAGCGGGACCACAGATACGCAGTATTTT. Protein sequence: CASSPRTSGTTDTQYF.

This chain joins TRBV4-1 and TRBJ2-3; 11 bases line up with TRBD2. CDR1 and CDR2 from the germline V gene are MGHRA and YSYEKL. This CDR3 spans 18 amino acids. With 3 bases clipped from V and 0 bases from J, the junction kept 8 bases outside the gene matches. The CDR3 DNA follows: TGCGCCAGCAGCCACTCGAAATGGACTAGCGGGAGCACAGATACGCAGTATTTT. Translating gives CASSHSKWTSGSTDTQYF.

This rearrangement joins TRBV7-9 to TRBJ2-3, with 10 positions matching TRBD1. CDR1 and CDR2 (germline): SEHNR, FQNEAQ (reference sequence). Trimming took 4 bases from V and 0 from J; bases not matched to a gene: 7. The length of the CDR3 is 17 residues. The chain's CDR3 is CASSSRGTGESTDTQYF. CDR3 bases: TGTGCCAGCAGCTCAAGGGGGACAGGGGAAAGCACAGATACGCAGTATTTT.

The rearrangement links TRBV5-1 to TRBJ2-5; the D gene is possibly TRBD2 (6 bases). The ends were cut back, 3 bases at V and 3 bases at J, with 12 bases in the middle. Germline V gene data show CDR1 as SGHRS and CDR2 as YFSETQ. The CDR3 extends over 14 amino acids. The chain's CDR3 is CASSSLSGEETQYF. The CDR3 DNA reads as TGCGCCAGCAGCTCCCTCTCGGGGGAAGAGACCCAGTACTTC.

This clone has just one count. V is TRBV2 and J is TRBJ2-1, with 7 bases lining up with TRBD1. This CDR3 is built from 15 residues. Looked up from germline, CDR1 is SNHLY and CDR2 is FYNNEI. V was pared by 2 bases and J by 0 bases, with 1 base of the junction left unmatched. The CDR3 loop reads CASSERDSSYNEQFF. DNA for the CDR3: TGTGCCAGCAGTGAACGGGACAGCTCCTACAATGAGCAGTTCTTC.

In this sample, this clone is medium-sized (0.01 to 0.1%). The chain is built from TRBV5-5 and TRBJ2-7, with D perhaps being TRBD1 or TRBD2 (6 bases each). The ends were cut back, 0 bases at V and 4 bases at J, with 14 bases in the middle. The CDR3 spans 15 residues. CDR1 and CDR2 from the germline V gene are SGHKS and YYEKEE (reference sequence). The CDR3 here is CASSLVGGGLYEQYF. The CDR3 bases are TGTGCCAGCAGCTTGGTAGGAGGGGGGCTGTACGAGCAGTACTTC.

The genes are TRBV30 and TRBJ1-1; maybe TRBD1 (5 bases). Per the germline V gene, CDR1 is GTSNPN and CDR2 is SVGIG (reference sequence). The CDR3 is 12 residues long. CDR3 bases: TGTGCTTTCGACAGACTGAACACTGAAGCTTTCTTT. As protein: CAFDRLNTEAFF.

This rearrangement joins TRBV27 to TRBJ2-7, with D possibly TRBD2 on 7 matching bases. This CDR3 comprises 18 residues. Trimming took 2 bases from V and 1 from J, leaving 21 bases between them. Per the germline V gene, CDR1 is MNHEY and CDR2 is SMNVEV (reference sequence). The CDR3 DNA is TGTGCCAGCAGTTTAGTAAGTTCGAGGCGGGGGCGTTCCTACGAGCAGTACTTC. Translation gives CASSLVSSRRGRSYEQYF.

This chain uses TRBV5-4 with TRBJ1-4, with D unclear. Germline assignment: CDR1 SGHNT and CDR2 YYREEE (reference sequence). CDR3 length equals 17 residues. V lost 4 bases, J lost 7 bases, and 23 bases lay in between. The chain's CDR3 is CASSLTREGRRSEKLFF. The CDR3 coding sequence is TGTGCCAGCAGCCTGACACGGGAAGGCAGGCGAAGTGAAAAACTGTTTTTT.

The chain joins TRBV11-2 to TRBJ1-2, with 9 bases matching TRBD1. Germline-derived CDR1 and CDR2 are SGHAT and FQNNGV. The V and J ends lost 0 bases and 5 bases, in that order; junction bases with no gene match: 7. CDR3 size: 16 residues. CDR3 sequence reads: CASSLDSGTGPYGYTF. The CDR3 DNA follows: TGTGCCAGCAGCTTAGATTCGGGGACAGGGCCTTATGGCTACACCTTC.

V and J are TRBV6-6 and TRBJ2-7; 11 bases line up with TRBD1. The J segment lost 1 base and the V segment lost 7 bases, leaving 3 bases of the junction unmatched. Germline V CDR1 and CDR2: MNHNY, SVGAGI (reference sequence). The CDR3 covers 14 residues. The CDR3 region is CASNRDRGSYEQYF. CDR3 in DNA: TGTGCCAGCAACCGGGACAGGGGGTCCTACGAGCAGTACTTC.

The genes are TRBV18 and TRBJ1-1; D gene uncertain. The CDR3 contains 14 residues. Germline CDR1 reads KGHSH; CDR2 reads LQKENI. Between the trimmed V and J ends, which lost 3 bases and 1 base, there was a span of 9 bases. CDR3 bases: TGTGCCAGCTCACCGAGTACGGAGAACACTGAAGCTTTCTTT. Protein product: CASSPSTENTEAFF.

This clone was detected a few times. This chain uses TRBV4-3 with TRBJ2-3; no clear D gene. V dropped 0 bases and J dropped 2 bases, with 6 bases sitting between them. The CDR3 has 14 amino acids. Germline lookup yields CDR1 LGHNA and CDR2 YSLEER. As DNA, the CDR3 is TGCGCCAGCAGCCAAGATGCGGCCACAGATACGCAGTATTTT. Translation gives CASSQDAATDTQYF.

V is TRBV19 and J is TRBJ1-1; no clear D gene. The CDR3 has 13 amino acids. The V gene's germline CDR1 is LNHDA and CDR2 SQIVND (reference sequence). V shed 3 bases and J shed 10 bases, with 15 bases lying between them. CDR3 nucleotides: TGTGCCAGTAGTATGAGAACCTCTAGAGGAGCTTTCTTT. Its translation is CASSMRTSRGAFF.

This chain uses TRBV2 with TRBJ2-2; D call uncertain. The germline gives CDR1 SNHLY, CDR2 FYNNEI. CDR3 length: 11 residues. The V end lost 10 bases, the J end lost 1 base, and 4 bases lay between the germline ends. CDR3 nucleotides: TGTGCCATCCGGAACACCGGGGAGCTGTTTTTT. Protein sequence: CAIRNTGELFF.

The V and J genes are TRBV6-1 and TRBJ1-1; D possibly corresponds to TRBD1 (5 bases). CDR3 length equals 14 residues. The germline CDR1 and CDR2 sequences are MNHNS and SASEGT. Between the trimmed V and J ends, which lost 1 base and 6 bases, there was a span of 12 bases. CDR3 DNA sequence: TGTGCCAGCAGTGAAGTTGGGGGGAGGGCTGAAGCTTTCTTT. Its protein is CASSEVGGRAEAFF.

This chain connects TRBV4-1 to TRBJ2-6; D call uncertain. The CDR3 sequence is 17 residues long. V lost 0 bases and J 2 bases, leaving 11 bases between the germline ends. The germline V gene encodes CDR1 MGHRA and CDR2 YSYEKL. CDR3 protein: CASSQDPPAAGANVLTF. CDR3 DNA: TGCGCCAGCAGCCAAGATCCCCCGGCAGCTGGGGCCAACGTCCTGACTTTC.

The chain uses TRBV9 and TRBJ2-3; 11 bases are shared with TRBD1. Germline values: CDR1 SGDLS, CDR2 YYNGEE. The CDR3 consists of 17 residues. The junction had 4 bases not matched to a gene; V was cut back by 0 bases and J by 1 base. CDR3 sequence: CASSVVGQGAGTDTQYF. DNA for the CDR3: TGTGCCAGCAGCGTAGTCGGACAGGGGGCAGGCACAGATACGCAGTATTTT.

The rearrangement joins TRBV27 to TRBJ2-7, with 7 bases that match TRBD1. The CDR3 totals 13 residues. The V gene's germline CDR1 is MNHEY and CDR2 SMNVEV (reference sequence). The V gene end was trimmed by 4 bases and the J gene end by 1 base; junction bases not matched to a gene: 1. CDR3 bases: TGTGCCAGCAGTTCGGGACAGTCCTACGAGCAGTACTTC. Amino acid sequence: CASSSGQSYEQYF.

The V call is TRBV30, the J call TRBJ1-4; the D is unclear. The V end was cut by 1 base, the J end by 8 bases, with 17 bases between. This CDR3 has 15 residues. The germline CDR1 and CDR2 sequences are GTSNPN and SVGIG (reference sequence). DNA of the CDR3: TGTGCCTGGAGTGGAAGGGTACGGATCGGGGAAAAACTGTTTTTT. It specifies CAWSGRVRIGEKLFF.

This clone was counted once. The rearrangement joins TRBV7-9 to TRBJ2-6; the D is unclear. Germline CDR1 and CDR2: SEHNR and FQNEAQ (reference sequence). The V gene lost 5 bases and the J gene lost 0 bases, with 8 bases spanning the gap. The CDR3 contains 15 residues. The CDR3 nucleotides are TGTGCCAGCAGCGAAAGAAACTCTGGGGCCAACGTCCTGACTTTC. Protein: CASSERNSGANVLTF.